A single TCR beta chain is shown here with its context. The CDR3 has 13 amino acids. V shed 7 bases and J shed 4 bases, with 13 bases lying between them. The data belong to a study of blood T cell repertoires in COVID-19. Libraries were prepared by immunoSEQ multiplex PCR; TCRdb keeps only in-frame clonotypes and omits some of them. The sample lists hundreds of thousands of clones, 89% occurring once. This chain links TRBV12-3 or TRBV12-4 with TRBJ1-2; no reliable D call. Sample: peripheral blood. The TCR comes from a woman aged 25 to 39 with COVID-19, enrolled during active disease. CDR3 amino acids: CASKLRNLYGYTF. CDR3 nucleotides: TGTGCCAGCAAACTGAGGAATCTCTATGGCTACACCTTC.